This TCR beta chain was identified in a study of shared clonotypes between healthy human individuals. Study overall: The plates for each donor numbered three CD4 naive, three CD4 memory, two CD8 naive and one CD8 memory. Overall study results and limits: The generation probabilities recorded for non-shared clonotypes fell below those of clonotypes shared by all four donors.

Germline values: CDR1 SGHRS, CDR2 YFSETQ. The CDR3 runs to 14 residues. V lost 7 bases, J lost 0 bases, and 6 bases stayed unmatched. As to this clone: Its antigen is unknown.

Sorted subsets were amplified in replicate PCRs using 200 ng DNA, about 30,000 T cell genomes. Assay: immunoSEQ multiplex PCR; the TCRdb copy retains only in-frame clones and omits some. Of around 2,000,000 clones in the sample, 90% to 95% were seen once. The source is a man younger than 30 in good health. Sequences were obtained from naive CD4+ T cells sorted from blood. Subset meaning: CD45RA+ positively selected. The rearrangement links TRBV5-1 to TRBJ2-7; 8 bases line up with TRBD1. The CDR3 sequence is CASATTGASYEQYF. Written as DNA, the CDR3 is TGCGCCAGCGCAACGACAGGGGCCTCCTACGAGCAGTACTTC. The whole variable domain, remainder taken from reference TRBV5-1 and TRBJ2-7, is KAGVTQTPRYLIKTRGQQVTLSCSPISGHRSVSWYQQTPGQGLQFLFEYFSETQRNKGNFPGRFSGRQFSNSRSEMNVSTLELGDSALYLCASATTGASYEQYFGPGTRLTVT.